This TCR beta chain was identified in a study of cytomegalovirus exposure and HLA in healthy donors. About the research overall: An analysis done earlier identified some 120 million unique TCR beta sequences from about 180 million T cells. Broader study findings: As a later analysis showed, several of the most significant clusters appeared to be linked to common viral pathogens. Earlier results showed most TCR beta V segments being productive about 90% or about 30% of the time.

Turning to this clone: What it binds is unknown.

Amplification used 60 Vbeta primers and 13 Jbeta primers. Here immunoSEQ multiplex PCR was the method, and the copy in TCRdb shows in-frame clones only, minus some. The table lists 100,000 to 150,000 clones, about 68% of them singletons. Sequencing was carried out using PBMCs. This receptor was taken from a man aged 40-55 years in good health and CMV-seropositive.

The CDR3 bases are TGTGCCAGCAGTTATCTCCGGGGGGGTTCCTCCTACGAGCAGTACTTC. This sequence encodes CASSYLRGGSSYEQYF. V gene TRBV27 combines with J gene TRBJ2-7; 8 positions agree with TRBD2. Trimming at V came to 4 bases and at J to 0 bases, leaving 8 bases not matched to a gene. The germline CDR1 and CDR2 sequences are MNHEY and SMNVEV (reference sequence). This CDR3 spans 16 amino acids.